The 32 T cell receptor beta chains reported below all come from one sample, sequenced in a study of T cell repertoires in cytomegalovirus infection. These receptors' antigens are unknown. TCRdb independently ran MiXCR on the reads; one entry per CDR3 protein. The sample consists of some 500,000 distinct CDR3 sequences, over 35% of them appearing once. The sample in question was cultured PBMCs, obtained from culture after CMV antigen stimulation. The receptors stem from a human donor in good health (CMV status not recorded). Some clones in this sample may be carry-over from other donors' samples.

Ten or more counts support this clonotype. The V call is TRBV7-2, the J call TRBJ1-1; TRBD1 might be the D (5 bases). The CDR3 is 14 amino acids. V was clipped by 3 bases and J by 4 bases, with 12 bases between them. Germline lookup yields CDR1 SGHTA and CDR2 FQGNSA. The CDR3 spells CASSFGRAVTEAFF. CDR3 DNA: TGTGCCAGCAGCTTCGGCAGGGCGGTCACTGAAGCTTTCTTT.

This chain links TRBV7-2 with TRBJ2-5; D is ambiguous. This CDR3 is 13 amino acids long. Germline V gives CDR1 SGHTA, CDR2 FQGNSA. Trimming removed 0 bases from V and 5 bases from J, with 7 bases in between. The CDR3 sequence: CASSLAQPETQYF. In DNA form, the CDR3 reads TGTGCCAGCAGCTTAGCACAGCCCGAGACCCAGTACTTC.

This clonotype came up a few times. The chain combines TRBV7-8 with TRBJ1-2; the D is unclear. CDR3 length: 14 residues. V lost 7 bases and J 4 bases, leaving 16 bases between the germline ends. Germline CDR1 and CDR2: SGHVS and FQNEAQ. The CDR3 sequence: CASTRSFFGYGYTF. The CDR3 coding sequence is TGTGCCAGCACGCGATCGTTCTTTGGCTATGGCTACACCTTC.

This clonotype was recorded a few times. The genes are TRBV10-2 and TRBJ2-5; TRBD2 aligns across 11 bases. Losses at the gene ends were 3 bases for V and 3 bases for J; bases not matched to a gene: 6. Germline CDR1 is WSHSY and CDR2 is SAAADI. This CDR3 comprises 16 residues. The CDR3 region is CASSDSGRGGKETQYF. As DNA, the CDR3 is TGCGCCAGCAGTGATAGCGGGAGGGGGGGGAAAGAGACCCAGTACTTC.

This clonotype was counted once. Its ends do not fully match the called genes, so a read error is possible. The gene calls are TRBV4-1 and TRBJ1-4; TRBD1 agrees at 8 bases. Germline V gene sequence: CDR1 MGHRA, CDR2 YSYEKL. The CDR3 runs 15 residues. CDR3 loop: CTSSHSQGGNEKLFF. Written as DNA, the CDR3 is TGTACCAGCAGCCACTCACAGGGGGGTAATGAAAAACTGTTTTTT.

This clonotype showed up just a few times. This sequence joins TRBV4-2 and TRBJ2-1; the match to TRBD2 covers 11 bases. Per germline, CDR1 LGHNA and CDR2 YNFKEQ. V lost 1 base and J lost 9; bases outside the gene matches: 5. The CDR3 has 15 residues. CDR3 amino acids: CASSQGSGGAAEQFF. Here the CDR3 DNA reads TGTGCCAGCAGCCAAGGTAGCGGGGGGGCGGCTGAGCAGTTCTTC.

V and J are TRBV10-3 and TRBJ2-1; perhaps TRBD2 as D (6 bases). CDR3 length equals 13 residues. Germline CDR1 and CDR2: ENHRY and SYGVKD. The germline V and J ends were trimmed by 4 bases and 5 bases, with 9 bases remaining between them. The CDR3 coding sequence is TGTGCCATCAGTGGGGACTTAAACAATGAGCAGTTCTTC. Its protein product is CAISGDLNNEQFF.

DNA of the CDR3: TGTGCCAGCAGCTTGATCTACAGGGGGAACACTGAAGCTTTCTTT. Translated: CASSLIYRGNTEAFF. The chain combines TRBV5-6 with TRBJ1-1; 7 nucleotides align to TRBD1. Trimming removed 1 base from V and 1 base from J; junction bases left unmatched: 4. The CDR3 length is 15 residues. Germline V lookup: CDR1 SGHDT, CDR2 YYEEEE. The full variable domain, rest sourced from reference TRBV5-6 and TRBJ1-1, is DAGVTQSPTHLIKTRGQQVTLRCSPKSGHDTVSWYQQALGQGPQFIFQYYEEEERQRGNFPDRFSGHQFPNYSSELNVNALLLGDSALYLCASSLIYRGNTEAFFGQGTRLTVV.

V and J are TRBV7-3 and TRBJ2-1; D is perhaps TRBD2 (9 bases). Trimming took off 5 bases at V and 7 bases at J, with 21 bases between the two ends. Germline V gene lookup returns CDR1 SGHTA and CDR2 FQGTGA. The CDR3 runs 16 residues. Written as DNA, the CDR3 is TGTGCCAGCAGCCCCCAGGGGGCGGGAGGGAAGAATGAGCAGTTCTTC. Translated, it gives CASSPQGAGGKNEQFF.

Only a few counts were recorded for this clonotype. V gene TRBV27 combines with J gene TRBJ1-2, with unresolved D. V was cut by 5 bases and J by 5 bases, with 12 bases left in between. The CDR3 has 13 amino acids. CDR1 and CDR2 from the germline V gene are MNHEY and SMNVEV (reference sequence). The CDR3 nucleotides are TGTGCCAGCAGTACCACCGGGGTATATGGCTACACCTTC. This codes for CASSTTGVYGYTF.

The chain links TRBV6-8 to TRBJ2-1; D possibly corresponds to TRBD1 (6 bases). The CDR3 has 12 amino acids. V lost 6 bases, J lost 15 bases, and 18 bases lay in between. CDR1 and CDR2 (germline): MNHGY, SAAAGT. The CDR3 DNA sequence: TGTGCCAGCAGAGAGGGGCAGGGGAGTCCGTTCTTC. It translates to CASREGQGSPFF.

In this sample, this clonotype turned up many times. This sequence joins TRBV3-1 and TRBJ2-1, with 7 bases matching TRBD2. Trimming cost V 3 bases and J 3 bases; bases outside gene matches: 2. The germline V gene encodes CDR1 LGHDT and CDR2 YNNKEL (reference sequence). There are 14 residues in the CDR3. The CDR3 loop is CASSQGLNYNEQFF. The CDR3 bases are TGTGCCAGCAGCCAGGGACTAAACTACAATGAGCAGTTCTTC.

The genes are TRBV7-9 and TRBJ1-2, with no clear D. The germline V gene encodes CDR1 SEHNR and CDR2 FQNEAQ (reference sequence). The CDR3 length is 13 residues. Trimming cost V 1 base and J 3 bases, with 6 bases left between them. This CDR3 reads CASSLEADYGYTF. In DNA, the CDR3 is TGTGCCAGCAGCTTAGAGGCAGACTATGGCTACACCTTC. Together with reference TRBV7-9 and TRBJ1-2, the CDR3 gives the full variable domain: DTGVSQNPRHKITKRGQNVTFRCDPISEHNRLYWYRQTLGQGPEFLTYFQNEAQLEKSRLLSDRFSAERPKGSFSTLEIQRTEQGDSAMYLCASSLEADYGYTFGSGTRLTVV.

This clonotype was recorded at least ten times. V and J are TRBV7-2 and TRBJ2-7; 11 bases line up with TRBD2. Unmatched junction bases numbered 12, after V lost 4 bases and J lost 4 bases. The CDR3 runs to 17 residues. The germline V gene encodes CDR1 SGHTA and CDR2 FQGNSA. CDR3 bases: TGTGCCAGCAGCTCCTACCCCACTAGCGGGAGAGGGTACGAGCAGTACTTC. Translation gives CASSSYPTSGRGYEQYF.

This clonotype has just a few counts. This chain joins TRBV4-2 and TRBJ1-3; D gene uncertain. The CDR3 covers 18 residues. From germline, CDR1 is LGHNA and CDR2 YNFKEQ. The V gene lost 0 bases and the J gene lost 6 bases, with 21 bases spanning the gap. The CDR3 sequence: CASSQDPAGPNFANTIYF. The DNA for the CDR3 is TGTGCCAGCAGCCAAGATCCGGCAGGCCCGAACTTTGCAAACACCATATATTTT.

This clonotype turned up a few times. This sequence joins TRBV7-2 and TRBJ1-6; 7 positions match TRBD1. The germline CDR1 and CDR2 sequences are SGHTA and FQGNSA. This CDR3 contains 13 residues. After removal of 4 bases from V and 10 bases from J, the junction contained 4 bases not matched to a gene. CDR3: CASSSETGSPLHF. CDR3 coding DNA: TGTGCCAGCAGCTCAGAGACAGGGTCACCCCTCCACTTT.

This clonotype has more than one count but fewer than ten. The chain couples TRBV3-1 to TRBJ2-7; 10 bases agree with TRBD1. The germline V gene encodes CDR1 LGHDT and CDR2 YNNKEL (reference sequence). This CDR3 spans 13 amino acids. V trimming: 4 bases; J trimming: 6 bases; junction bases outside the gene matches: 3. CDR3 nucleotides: TGTGCCAGCAGCCGGGACAGGGGTAGCGAGCAGTACTTC. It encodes CASSRDRGSEQYF.

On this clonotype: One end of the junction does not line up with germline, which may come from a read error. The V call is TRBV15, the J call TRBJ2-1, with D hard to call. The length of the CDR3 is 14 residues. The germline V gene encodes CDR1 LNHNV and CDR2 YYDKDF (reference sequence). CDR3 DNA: TGTGCCACCAGCAGTAGGACCTATCCGCATGAGCAGTTATTC. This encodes CATSSRTYPHEQLF.

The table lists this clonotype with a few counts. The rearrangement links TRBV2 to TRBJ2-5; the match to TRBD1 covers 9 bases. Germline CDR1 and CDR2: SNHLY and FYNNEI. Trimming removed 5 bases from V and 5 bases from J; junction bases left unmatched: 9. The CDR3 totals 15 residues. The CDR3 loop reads CASSRDRVVFETQYF. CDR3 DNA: TGTGCCAGCAGTCGGGACAGGGTGGTGTTCGAGACCCAGTACTTC.

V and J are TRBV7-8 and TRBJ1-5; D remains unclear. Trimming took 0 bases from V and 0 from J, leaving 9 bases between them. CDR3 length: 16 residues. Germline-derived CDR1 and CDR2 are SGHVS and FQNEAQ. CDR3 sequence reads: CASSLAVWYSNQPQHF. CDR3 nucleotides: TGTGCCAGCAGCTTAGCGGTCTGGTATAGCAATCAGCCCCAGCATTTT.

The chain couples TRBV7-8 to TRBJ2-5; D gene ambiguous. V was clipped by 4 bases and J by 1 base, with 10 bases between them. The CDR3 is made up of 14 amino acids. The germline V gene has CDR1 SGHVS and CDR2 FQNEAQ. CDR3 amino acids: CASSSVAAQETQYF. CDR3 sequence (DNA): TGTGCCAGCAGCTCCGTGGCGGCCCAAGAGACCCAGTACTTC.

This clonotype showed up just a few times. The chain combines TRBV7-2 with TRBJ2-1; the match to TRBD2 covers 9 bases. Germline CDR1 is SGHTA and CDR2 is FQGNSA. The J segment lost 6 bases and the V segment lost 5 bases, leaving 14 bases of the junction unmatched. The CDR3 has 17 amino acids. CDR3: CASSPLGGRAGFNEQFF. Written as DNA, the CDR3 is TGTGCCAGCAGCCCCCTGGGCGGGAGGGCCGGGTTCAATGAGCAGTTCTTC.

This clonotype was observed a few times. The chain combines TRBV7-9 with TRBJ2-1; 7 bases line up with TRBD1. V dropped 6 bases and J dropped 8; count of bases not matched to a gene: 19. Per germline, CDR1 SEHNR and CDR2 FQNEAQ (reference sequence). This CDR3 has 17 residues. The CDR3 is CASSFPGQEKYWDEQFF. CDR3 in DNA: TGTGCCAGCAGTTTCCCAGGACAGGAGAAGTATTGGGATGAGCAGTTCTTC.

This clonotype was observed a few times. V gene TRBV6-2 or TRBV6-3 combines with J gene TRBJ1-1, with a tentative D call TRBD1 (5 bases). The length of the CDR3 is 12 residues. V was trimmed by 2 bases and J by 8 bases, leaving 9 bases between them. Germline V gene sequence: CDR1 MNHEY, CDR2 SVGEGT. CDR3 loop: CASSYTGDEAFF. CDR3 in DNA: TGTGCCAGCAGTTACACAGGAGACGAAGCTTTCTTT.

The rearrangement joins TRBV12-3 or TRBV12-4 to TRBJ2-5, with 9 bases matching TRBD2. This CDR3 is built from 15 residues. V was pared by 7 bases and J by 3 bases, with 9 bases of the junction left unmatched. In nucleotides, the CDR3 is TGTGCCAGCACTTGGGGGCGGGGGGGAAAAGAGACCCAGTACTTC. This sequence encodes CASTWGRGGKETQYF.

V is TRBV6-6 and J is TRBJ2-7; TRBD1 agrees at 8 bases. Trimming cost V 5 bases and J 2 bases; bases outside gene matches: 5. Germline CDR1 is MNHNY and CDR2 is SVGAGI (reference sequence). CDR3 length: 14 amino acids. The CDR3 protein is CASSPRDRTYEQYF. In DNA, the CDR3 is TGTGCCAGCAGTCCTAGGGACAGGACCTACGAGCAGTACTTC.

CDR3 sequence: CASGRRIETQYF. CDR3 nucleotide sequence: TGTGCTAGTGGGAGGCGGATTGAGACCCAGTACTTC. V gene TRBV12-5 combines with J gene TRBJ2-5; D not resolved. The CDR3 consists of 12 residues. The germline V gene encodes CDR1 LGHNT and CDR2 FRNRAP. V dropped 6 bases and J dropped 5 bases, with 10 bases sitting between them. The full variable domain, completed using reference TRBV12-5 and TRBJ2-5, is DARVTQTPRHKVTEMGQEVTMRCQPILGHNTVFWYRQTMMQGLELLAYFRNRAPLDDSGMPKDRFSAEMPDATLATLKIQPSEPRDSAVYFCASGRRIETQYFGPGTRLLVL.

CDR3 protein: CASSLGGQYGSGANVLTF. The CDR3, as DNA: TGTGCCAGCAGCTTAGGGGGACAGTATGGGTCTGGGGCCAACGTCCTGACTTTC. The rearrangement joins TRBV11-2 to TRBJ2-6, with TRBD1 matching 7 bases. In germline, CDR1 is SGHAT, CDR2 FQNNGV. This CDR3 has 18 amino acids. J was trimmed by 1 base and V by 1 base; bases with no gene match: 7. Based on the CDR3 plus reference TRBV11-2 and TRBJ2-6, the full variable domain is EAGVAQSPRYKIIEKRQSVAFWCNPISGHATLYWYQQILGQGPKLLIQFQNNGVVDDSQLPKDRFSAERLKGVDSTLKIQPAKLEDSAVYLCASSLGGQYGSGANVLTFGAGSRLTVL.

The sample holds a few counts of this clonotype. CDR3 nucleotides: TGTGCCAGCAGTTACTCTCGGGCAGGGGGGACTGAAGCTTTCTTT. It encodes CASSYSRAGGTEAFF. The V call is TRBV6-5, the J call TRBJ1-1, with 7 bases fitting TRBD1. In germline, CDR1 is MNHEY, CDR2 SVGAGI. J lost 5 bases, V lost 0 bases, and 6 bases had no gene match. CDR3 length equals 15 residues.

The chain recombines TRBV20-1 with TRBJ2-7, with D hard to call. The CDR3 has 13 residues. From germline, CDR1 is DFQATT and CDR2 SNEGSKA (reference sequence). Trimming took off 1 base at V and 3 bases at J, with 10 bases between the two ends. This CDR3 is CSARGNSRYEQYF. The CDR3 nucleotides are TGCAGTGCTAGAGGTAACAGCCGCTACGAGCAGTACTTC.

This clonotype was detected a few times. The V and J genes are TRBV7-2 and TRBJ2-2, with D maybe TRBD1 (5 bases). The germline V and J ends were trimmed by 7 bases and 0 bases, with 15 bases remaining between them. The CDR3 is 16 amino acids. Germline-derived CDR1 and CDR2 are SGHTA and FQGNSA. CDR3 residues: CASIPRRGSNTGELFF. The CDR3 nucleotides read TGTGCCAGCATCCCGCGAAGGGGTTCGAACACCGGGGAGCTGTTTTTT.

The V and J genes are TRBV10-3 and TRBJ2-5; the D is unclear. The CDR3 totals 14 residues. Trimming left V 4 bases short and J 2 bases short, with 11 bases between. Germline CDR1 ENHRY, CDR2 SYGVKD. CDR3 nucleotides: TGTGCCATCAGTGTAGGATCTGAGCAAGAGACCCAGTACTTC. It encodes CAISVGSEQETQYF.